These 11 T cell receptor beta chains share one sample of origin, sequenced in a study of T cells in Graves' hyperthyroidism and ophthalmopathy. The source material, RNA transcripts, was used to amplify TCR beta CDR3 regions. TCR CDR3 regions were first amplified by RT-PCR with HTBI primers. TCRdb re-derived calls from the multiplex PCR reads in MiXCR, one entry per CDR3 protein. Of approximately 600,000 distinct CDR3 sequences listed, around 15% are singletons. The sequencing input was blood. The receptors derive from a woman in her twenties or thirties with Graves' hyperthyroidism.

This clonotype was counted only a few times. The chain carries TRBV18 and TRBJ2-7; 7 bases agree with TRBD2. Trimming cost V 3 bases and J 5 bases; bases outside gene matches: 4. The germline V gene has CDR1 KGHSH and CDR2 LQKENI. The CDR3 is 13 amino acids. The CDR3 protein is CASSPPTSDEQYF. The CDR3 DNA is TGTGCCAGCTCACCTCCAACTAGCGACGAGCAGTACTTC.

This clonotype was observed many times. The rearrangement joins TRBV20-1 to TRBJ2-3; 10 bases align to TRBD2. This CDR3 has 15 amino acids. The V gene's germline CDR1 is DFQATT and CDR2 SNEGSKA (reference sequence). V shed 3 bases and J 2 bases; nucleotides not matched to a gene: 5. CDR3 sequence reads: CSASLLAGITDTQYF. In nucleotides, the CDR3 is TGCAGTGCTAGTTTACTAGCGGGGATCACAGATACGCAGTATTTT.

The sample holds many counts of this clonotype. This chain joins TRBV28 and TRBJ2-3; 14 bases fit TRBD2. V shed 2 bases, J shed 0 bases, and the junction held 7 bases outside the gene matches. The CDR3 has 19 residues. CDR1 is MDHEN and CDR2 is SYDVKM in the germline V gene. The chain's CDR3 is CASSLAGLAGEGSTDTQYF. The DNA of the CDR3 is TGTGCCAGCAGTTTAGCGGGACTAGCGGGAGAGGGGAGCACAGATACGCAGTATTTT.

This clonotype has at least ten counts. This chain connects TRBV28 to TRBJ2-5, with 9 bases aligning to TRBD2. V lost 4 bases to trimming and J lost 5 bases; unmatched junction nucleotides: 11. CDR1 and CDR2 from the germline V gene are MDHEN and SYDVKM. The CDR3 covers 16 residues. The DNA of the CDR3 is TGTGCCAGCAGTTCATACTTGAGCGGGAGGCAGGAGACCCAGTACTTC. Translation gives CASSSYLSGRQETQYF. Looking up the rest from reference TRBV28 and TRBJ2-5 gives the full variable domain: DVKVTQSSRYLVKRTGEKVFLECVQDMDHENMFWYRQDPGLGLRLIYFSYDVKMKEKGDIPEGYSVSREKKERFSLILESASTNQTSMYLCASSSYLSGRQETQYFGPGTRLLVL.

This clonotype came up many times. The CDR3 is CASSLELSNNEQFF. In nucleotides, the CDR3 is TGTGCCAGCAGCTTAGAGCTCAGCAACAATGAGCAGTTCTTC. The chain links TRBV11-3 to TRBJ2-1; D unresolved. The germline V gene encodes CDR1 SGHNT and CDR2 YENEEA. The ends were cut back, 0 bases at V and 5 bases at J, with 8 bases in the middle. The CDR3 consists of 14 residues.

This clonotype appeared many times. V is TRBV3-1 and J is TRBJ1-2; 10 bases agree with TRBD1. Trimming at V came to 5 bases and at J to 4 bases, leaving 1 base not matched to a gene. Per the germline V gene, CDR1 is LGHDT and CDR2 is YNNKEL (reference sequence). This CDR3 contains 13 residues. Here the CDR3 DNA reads TGTGCCAGCAGCAGACAGGGGGCCTATGGCTACACCTTC. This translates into CASSRQGAYGYTF.

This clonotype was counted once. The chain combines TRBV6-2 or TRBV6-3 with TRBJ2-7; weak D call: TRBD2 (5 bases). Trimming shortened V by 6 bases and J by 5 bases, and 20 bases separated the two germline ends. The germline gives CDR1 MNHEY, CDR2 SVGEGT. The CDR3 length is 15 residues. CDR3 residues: CASSRAGSSVHEQYF. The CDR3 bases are TGTGCCAGCAGCCGGGCGGGCTCCTCGGTGCACGAGCAGTACTTC.

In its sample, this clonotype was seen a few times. CDR3 coding DNA: TGTGCCACCGGGGGGACAGGGTCCACAGATACGCAGTATTTT. Protein sequence: CATGGTGSTDTQYF. The chain couples TRBV24-1 to TRBJ2-3, with TRBD1 matching over 9 bases. Germline V gene data show CDR1 as KGHDR and CDR2 as SFDVKD. The CDR3 runs to 14 residues. Trimming took 9 bases from V and 2 from J; bases not matched to a gene: 5.

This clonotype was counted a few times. Here the CDR3 reads CSATSPGSNEKLFF. The CDR3 region has the DNA TGCAGTGCTACATCCCCGGGTTCTAATGAAAAACTGTTTTTT. The rearrangement links TRBV20-1 to TRBJ1-4; D uncertain. CDR1 and CDR2 from the germline V gene are DFQATT and SNEGSKA (reference sequence). The V end was cut by 4 bases, the J end by 3 bases, with 12 bases between. The CDR3 extends over 14 amino acids.

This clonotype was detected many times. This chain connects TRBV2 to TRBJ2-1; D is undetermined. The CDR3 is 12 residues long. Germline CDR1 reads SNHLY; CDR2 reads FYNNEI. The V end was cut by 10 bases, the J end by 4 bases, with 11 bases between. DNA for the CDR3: TGTGCCAACCAGGATCAGTACAATGAGCAGTTCTTC. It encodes CANQDQYNEQFF.

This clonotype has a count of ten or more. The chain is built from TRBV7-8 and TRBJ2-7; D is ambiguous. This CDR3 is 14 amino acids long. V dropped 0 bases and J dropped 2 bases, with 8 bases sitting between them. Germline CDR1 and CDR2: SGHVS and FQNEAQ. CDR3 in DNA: TGTGCCAGCAGCTTAGCGACGTCAACCTACGAGCAGTACTTC. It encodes CASSLATSTYEQYF.